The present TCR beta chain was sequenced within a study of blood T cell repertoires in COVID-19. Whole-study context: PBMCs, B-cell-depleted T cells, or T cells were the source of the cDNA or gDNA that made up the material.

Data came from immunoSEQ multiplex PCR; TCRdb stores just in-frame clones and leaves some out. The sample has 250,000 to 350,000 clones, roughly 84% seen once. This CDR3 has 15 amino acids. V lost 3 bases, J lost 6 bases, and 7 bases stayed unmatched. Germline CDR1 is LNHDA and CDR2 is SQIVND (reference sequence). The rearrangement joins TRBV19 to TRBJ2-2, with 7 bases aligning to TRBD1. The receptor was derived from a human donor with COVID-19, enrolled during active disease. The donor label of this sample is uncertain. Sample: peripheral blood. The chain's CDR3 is CASSIATGTAGELFF. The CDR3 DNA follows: TGTGCCAGTAGTATTGCCACCGGGACAGCCGGGGAGCTGTTTTTT.